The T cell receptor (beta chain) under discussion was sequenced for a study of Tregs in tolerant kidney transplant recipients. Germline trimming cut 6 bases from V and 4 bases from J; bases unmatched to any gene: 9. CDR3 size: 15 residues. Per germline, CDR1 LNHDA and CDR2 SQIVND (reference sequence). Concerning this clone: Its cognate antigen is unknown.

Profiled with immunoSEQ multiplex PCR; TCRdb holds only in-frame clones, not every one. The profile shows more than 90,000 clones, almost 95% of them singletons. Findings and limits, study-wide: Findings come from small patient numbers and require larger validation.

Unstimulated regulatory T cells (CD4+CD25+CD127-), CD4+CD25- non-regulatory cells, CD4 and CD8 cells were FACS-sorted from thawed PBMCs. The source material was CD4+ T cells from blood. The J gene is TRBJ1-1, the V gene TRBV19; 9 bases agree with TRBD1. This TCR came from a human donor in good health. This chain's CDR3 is CASSYRGRGITEAFF. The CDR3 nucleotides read TGTGCCAGTAGCTACAGGGGGCGCGGGATCACTGAAGCTTTCTTT.